These 19 T cell receptor beta chains share one sample of origin, sequenced in a study of OX40 agonist ivuxolimab in advanced cancers. Library method: the immunoSEQ multiplex PCR assay. This is the immuneACCESS table as TCRdb keeps it, with only in-frame sequences that have V and J called. A part of the clones is gone; compared with another copy, unresolved V genes explain less than half, and the rest is unexplained. The sample table shows around 15,000 clones, and about 77% are seen once. The ten largest clones capture 28% of the sample. Sequenced here: CD4+ or CD8+ T cells sorted from blood, sampled in a trial of the OX40 agonist ivuxolimab. The origin of the receptors is an adult with an advanced solid tumor such as melanoma, head and neck, liver or kidney cancer.

V and J are TRBV7-9 and TRBJ2-5; 14 nucleotides agree with TRBD2. The ends lost 5 bases at V and 7 bases at J; junction bases unmatched: 18. This CDR3 comprises 19 residues. CDR1 and CDR2 from the germline V gene are SEHNR and FQNEAQ (reference sequence). The CDR3 coding sequence is TGTGCCAGCAGCAACCGGGACAGCGGGACTAGCGGGAGTCTTGGGACCCAGTACTTC. Translated: CASSNRDSGTSGSLGTQYF.

The rearrangement uses TRBV27 and TRBJ2-1; 11 bases align to TRBD2. CDR1 and CDR2 (germline): MNHEY, SMNVEV (reference sequence). V shed 8 bases and J 9 bases; nucleotides not matched to a gene: 9. The CDR3 covers 14 residues. The CDR3: CASCPTSGNPEQFF. The CDR3 DNA sequence: TGTGCCAGCTGCCCGACTAGCGGGAATCCTGAGCAGTTCTTC.

This chain connects TRBV4-3 to TRBJ1-1; D is perhaps TRBD1 (6 bases). CDR1 and CDR2 from the germline V gene are LGHNA and YSLEER. This CDR3 has 15 amino acids. V lost 1 base and J lost 5, with 14 bases in between. CDR3: CASSQAKTGLTEAFF. The CDR3 bases are TGCGCCAGCAGCCAAGCAAAGACAGGCTTAACTGAAGCTTTCTTT.

CDR3 in DNA: TGTGCCAGCAGTGATAGGGGCCAGGGAACTGGAAACACCATATATTTT. Amino acids: CASSDRGQGTGNTIYF. V and J are TRBV25-1 and TRBJ1-3; tentative D call: TRBD1 (5 bases). There are 16 residues in the CDR3. Trimming left V 3 bases short and J 2 bases short, with 14 bases between. Looked up from germline, CDR1 is MGHDK and CDR2 is SYGVNS.

V usage is TRBV4-3 and J usage is TRBJ1-3, with D possibly matching TRBD1 (5 bases). V lost 0 bases to trimming and J lost 8 bases, with 14 bases between them. The CDR3 length is 15 residues. Per germline, CDR1 LGHNA and CDR2 YSLEER. The chain's CDR3 is CASSQETRGAYTIYF. The CDR3 DNA is TGCGCCAGCAGCCAAGAAACAAGGGGCGCTTACACCATATATTTT.

V and J are TRBV10-2 and TRBJ2-5; maybe TRBD1 (6 bases). The CDR3 is made up of 14 amino acids. Germline CDR1 and CDR2: WSHSY and SAAADI. The V end was cut by 0 bases, the J end by 5 bases, with 10 bases between. The CDR3 protein is CASSESMGAETQYF. The CDR3 DNA follows: TGCGCCAGCAGTGAGTCCATGGGGGCTGAGACCCAGTACTTC.

The rearrangement uses TRBV10-3 and TRBJ2-7; D uncertain. The V end lost 2 bases, the J end lost 4 bases, and 3 bases lay between the germline ends. CDR3 length: 11 residues. CDR1 is ENHRY and CDR2 is SYGVKD in the germline V gene. CDR3 loop: CAISETYEQYF. CDR3 DNA sequence: TGTGCCATCAGTGAGACTTACGAGCAGTACTTC.

About this clone itself: One end of the junction does not line up with germline, which may come from a read error. At the DNA level, this CDR3 is encoded by other sequences in the same sample as well. This rearrangement joins TRBV28 to TRBJ1-2; 9 bases are shared with TRBD1. Per germline, CDR1 MDHEN and CDR2 SYDVKM. The CDR3 is 15 amino acids. CDR3 residues: CASSFPRDRAYGYTF. In DNA form, the CDR3 reads TGTGCTAGCAGTTTTCCCCGGGACAGGGCATATGGCTACACCTTC.

The gene calls are TRBV28 and TRBJ2-7, with D uncertain. From germline, CDR1 is MDHEN and CDR2 SYDVKM. V was clipped by 4 bases and J by 4 bases, with 5 bases between them. This CDR3 contains 11 residues. The CDR3 DNA reads as TGTGCCAGCAGTTCAGAATACGAGCAGTACTTC. Residues: CASSSEYEQYF. The variable domain in full, with the rest retrieved from reference TRBV28 and TRBJ2-7, is DVKVTQSSRYLVKRTGEKVFLECVQDMDHENMFWYRQDPGLGLRLIYFSYDVKMKEKGDIPEGYSVSREKKERFSLILESASTNQTSMYLCASSSEYEQYFGPGTRLTVT.

V and J are TRBV6-6 and TRBJ1-1; 7 nucleotides align to TRBD1. CDR1 is MNHNY and CDR2 is SVGAGI in the germline V gene (reference sequence). Trimming cost V 6 bases and J 2 bases; bases outside gene matches: 6. This CDR3 is built from 14 residues. The CDR3, as DNA: TGTGCCAGCAGGTCGACAGGGCTCAACACTGAAGCTTTCTTT. This codes for CASRSTGLNTEAFF.

This clone has just one count. The chain joins TRBV11-1 to TRBJ2-1, with D unresolved. With 1 base removed from V and 0 bases from J, the gap between germline ends came to 16 bases. This CDR3 is built from 18 residues. In germline, CDR1 is SGHAT, CDR2 FQDESV (reference sequence). The CDR3 loop reads CASSLEGFGDSSYNEQFF. CDR3 bases: TGTGCCAGCAGCTTAGAAGGTTTTGGCGATTCCTCCTACAATGAGCAGTTCTTC.

This clone was counted between two and nine times. CDR3: CASSLYRVGTSGANVLTF. The CDR3 DNA follows: TGTGCCAGCAGTCTTTACAGGGTTGGAACCTCTGGGGCCAACGTCCTGACTTTC. This rearrangement joins TRBV27 to TRBJ2-6, with a possible D match to TRBD1 (6 bases). V lost 5 bases to trimming and J lost 0 bases, with 17 bases between them. The germline CDR1 and CDR2 sequences are MNHEY and SMNVEV (reference sequence). This CDR3 has 18 residues.

The chain employs TRBV7-9 and TRBJ1-1; a possible D gene is TRBD1 (5 bases). Germline loops: CDR1 SEHNR, CDR2 FQNEAQ (reference sequence). V was cut by 1 base and J by 8 bases, with 8 bases left in between. The CDR3 is 12 residues long. The chain's CDR3 is CASSLETAEAFF. DNA of the CDR3: TGTGCCAGCAGCTTAGAGACAGCAGAAGCTTTCTTT.

The CDR3 reads CASSPSDRGSYEQYF. The CDR3 DNA reads TGTGCCAGCAGCCCTTCCGACAGGGGATCATACGAGCAGTACTTC. This chain connects TRBV9 to TRBJ2-7; 8 nucleotides align to TRBD1. This CDR3 is 15 amino acids long. Germline loops: CDR1 SGDLS, CDR2 YYNGEE. J was trimmed by 4 bases and V by 4 bases; bases with no gene match: 10.

As to this clone: At the DNA level, this CDR3 is encoded by other sequences in the same sample as well. This sequence joins TRBV9 and TRBJ2-1; D not resolved. The CDR3 extends over 13 amino acids. Per germline, CDR1 SGDLS and CDR2 YYNGEE. With 0 bases removed from V and 4 bases from J, the gap between germline ends came to 5 bases. CDR3: CASSVEGYNEQFF. CDR3 nucleotide sequence: TGTGCCAGCAGCGTAGAAGGTTACAATGAGCAGTTCTTC. The complete variable domain, with remaining parts taken from reference TRBV9 and TRBJ2-1, reads DSGVTQTPKHLITATGQRVTLRCSPRSGDLSVYWYQQSLDQGLQFLIQYYNGEERAKGNILERFSAQQFPDLHSELNLSSLELGDSALYFCASSVEGYNEQFFGPGTRLTVL.

The chain joins TRBV2 to TRBJ1-5; D not resolved. This CDR3 contains 17 residues. Trimming left V 5 bases short and J 0 bases short, with 17 bases between. Germline CDR1 and CDR2: SNHLY and FYNNEI. The CDR3 DNA sequence: TGTGCCAGCAGTAGTGAGAGATCAGTGTATAGCAATCAGCCCCAGCATTTT. Translated, it gives CASSSERSVYSNQPQHF.

This rearrangement joins TRBV7-9 to TRBJ1-3; D gene unclear. This CDR3 is 17 amino acids long. Germline V CDR1 and CDR2: SEHNR, FQNEAQ (reference sequence). V gave up 1 base and J gave up 0 bases, with 13 bases separating them. The CDR3 coding sequence is TGTGCCAGCAGCTTAGGACTTACCGCCCTCTCTGGAAACACCATATATTTT. This gives the protein CASSLGLTALSGNTIYF.

The V call is TRBV5-1, the J call TRBJ1-2; 9 nucleotides align to TRBD1. The CDR3 length is 15 residues. Trimming at V came to 2 bases and at J to 2 bases, leaving 4 bases not matched to a gene. The germline CDR1 and CDR2 sequences are SGHRS and YFSETQ. The CDR3, as DNA: TGCGCCAGCAGCTTTAGCACAGGGGGCAACTATGGCTACACCTTC. As protein: CASSFSTGGNYGYTF.

Sample share makes this clone medium-sized (0.01 to 0.1%). The genes are TRBV12-5 and TRBJ1-1, with D perhaps matching TRBD1 (5 bases). V was shortened by 6 bases and J by 4 bases, with 12 bases between the two germline ends. Per the germline V gene, CDR1 is LGHNT and CDR2 is FRNRAP. This CDR3 comprises 13 residues. This CDR3 is CASGLGGFTEAFF. CDR3 nucleotide sequence: TGTGCTAGTGGCCTGGGGGGATTCACTGAAGCTTTCTTT.